Below, 5 T cell receptor beta chains from the same sample are listed, as sequenced in a study of shared clonotypes between healthy human individuals. Measured with immunoSEQ multiplex PCR; TCRdb has only the in-frame clones, and not every one. The sample lists some 2 million clones, around 95% seen once, with 0.1% to 0.15% in the top ten. The sample was naive CD4+ T cells sorted from blood. Specified subset: CD45RA+ positively selected. These receptors originate from a man in his late teens or twenties in good health.

This sequence joins TRBV25-1 and TRBJ1-1; weak D call: TRBD1 (6 bases). Germline V gene data show CDR1 as MGHDK and CDR2 as SYGVNS. V lost 6 bases to trimming and J lost 4 bases, with 12 bases between them. The CDR3 has 13 residues. CDR3 nucleotides: TGTGCCAGCAGGACAGGAGGGACCACTGAAGCTTTCTTT. Translating it yields CASRTGGTTEAFF.

J is TRBJ1-1 and V is TRBV27; TRBD1 matches at 7 bases. After removal of 6 bases from V and 4 bases from J, the junction contained 8 bases not matched to a gene. The CDR3 runs to 14 residues. Germline-derived CDR1 and CDR2 are MNHEY and SMNVEV (reference sequence). CDR3 loop: CASRPSGGGTEAFF. The CDR3 DNA reads as TGTGCCAGCAGGCCATCAGGGGGTGGCACTGAAGCTTTCTTT.

The chain has TRBV4-3 and TRBJ1-4, with D hard to call. The CDR3 covers 15 residues. Looked up from germline, CDR1 is LGHNA and CDR2 is YSLEER. Trimming removed 2 bases at V and 3 bases at J, with 10 bases between. The CDR3 loop is CASSQPGAANEKLFF. The CDR3 region has the DNA TGCGCCAGCAGCCAACCGGGTGCAGCTAATGAAAAACTGTTTTTT.

The V gene is TRBV19, the J gene TRBJ1-1; the D is unclear. Trimming removed 0 bases from V and 7 bases from J, with 9 bases in between. The CDR3 length is 13 residues. Germline assignment: CDR1 LNHDA and CDR2 SQIVND (reference sequence). CDR3 residues: CASSIDLPREAFF. The CDR3 DNA is TGTGCCAGTAGTATAGATCTACCTCGTGAAGCTTTCTTT.

This rearrangement joins TRBV6-4 to TRBJ2-5; tentative D call: TRBD1 (6 bases). CDR3 length: 14 amino acids. Trimming left V 3 bases short and J 1 base short, with 9 bases between. Germline V lookup: CDR1 MRHNA, CDR2 SNTAGT. The CDR3 nucleotides are TGTGCCAGCAGTGAGTCGACAGGCCAAGAGACCCAGTACTTC. It translates to CASSESTGQETQYF.